This TCR beta chain is drawn from a study of T-cell reconstitution after alpha-beta-depleted transplantation in children. Germline V gene data show CDR1 as MDHEN and CDR2 as SYDVKM. The V and J ends lost 5 bases and 2 bases respectively, with 10 bases between them. CDR3 length equals 14 residues. Unique molecular identifiers were incorporated during preparation of the TCRbeta library. TCRdb itself ran the PCR reads through MiXCR, one entry per CDR3 protein. The sample yields 300,000 to 350,000 distinct CDR3 sequences, around 15% seen once. This specimen was PBMCs, mostly from graft donor cells, taken 360 days after TCRalphabeta/CD19-depleted stem cell transplant. The receptor comes from a male patient aged 2 to 9 who had a stem cell transplant for acute lymphoblastic leukemia, so the T cells may come from the graft donor. V usage is TRBV28 and J usage is TRBJ1-3, with TRBD1 as a possible D gene (6 bases). The DNA of the CDR3 is TGTGCCAGCAGTCCGGGACAAGCTGGAAACACCATATATTTT. Translated, it gives CASSPGQAGNTIYF. Using reference TRBV28 and TRBJ1-3 for the parts outside the CDR3, the full variable domain is DVKVTQSSRYLVKRTGEKVFLECVQDMDHENMFWYRQDPGLGLRLIYFSYDVKMKEKGDIPEGYSVSREKKERFSLILESASTNQTSMYLCASSPGQAGNTIYFGEGSWLTVV.